This T cell receptor (beta chain) is drawn from a study of identifying expanded T cells in peripheral blood (dated by TCRdb to the late 2010s). Concerning the study at large: Four technical replicates, made by sequencing separate aliquots from the same pool of genomic DNA, were compared pairwise.

During the collection period, no immune events, such as infections, were documented for the healthy donors. Blood repertoires from healthy donors were used as a training cohort for calibrating time-dependent variance in a beta-binomial model of differential abundance of T-cell clones. The training cohort comprised 10 or so healthy donors, 3 female and 7 male. An age range of about 29 to 65 years, with an average of 43 years, was recorded for the donors. Whole blood, obtained from a commercial supplier, was collected from each healthy donor at three time points spaced approximately two weeks apart. For immunosequencing, genomic DNA was extracted from whole blood that had not been sorted. The trim is 2 bases for V and 5 bases for J, with a gap of 9 bases between the germline ends. CDR1 and CDR2 were assigned from the germline V gene as KGHSH and LQKENI. Including the terminal cysteine and phenylalanine, the CDR3 comprises 13 residues. Only the CDR3 DNA is retained, 39 bases long and in frame from the first base.

TCRbeta CDR3 regions were profiled with the immunoSEQ Assay using bias-controlled multiplex PCR amplification of genomic DNA. The authors' analysis ran thus. To quantify the absolute abundance of each unique TCRbeta CDR3 region, the sequences were collapsed and filtered. Differential abundance was tested with a binomial (Fisher-equivalent) model and with a beta-binomial model adding time-dependent variance fitted from healthy donors. Clones with fewer than 5 combined templates were excluded, and clones with Benjamini-Hochberg FDR below 0.01 were called differentially abundant. Using the form v = (b*log(k)+a)^2, the beta-binomial variance was modeled as a function of the total template count across the two samples. TCRdb provides this immuneACCESS table in a form limited to in-frame rearrangements. Some clones are lacking; in checked studies, under half of them reflect an unresolved V gene, and why the rest are absent is not known. Clonal size and the V and J genes are those of that table, whereas D and trimming came from the DNA. The sample table shows around 95,000 clones, and 88% are seen once. The ten most abundant clones make up less than 7% of the sample.

What the research found in general, with its limitations: The binomial model flagged around 1.1 differentially abundant clones between technical replicates, compared with 15 to 17 over two weeks and 18 to 20 over roughly 4 weeks. For all healthy donors, the variance in clone template counts between roughly 2-week samples rose significantly as total template count increased. Both the number of clones called differentially abundant and the false-positive rate were significantly reduced by the beta-binomial model across all healthy-donor time intervals. The authors expected that over much longer intervals, such as months to years, biological variance in healthy repertoires might increase even further.

About this clone itself: What this receptor recognizes is not known. Base qualities are missing; no much larger clone stands one base away.

Material for sequencing was blood. The clonotype comes from a person aged 18 to 70 in good health. The chain joins TRBV18 to TRBJ2-5, with no confident D gene call. The nucleotide sequence is TGTGCCAGCTCACCAAGGGTCGGGGAGACCCAGTACTTC. Its coded protein is CASSPRVGETQYF.